This TCR beta chain was documented in a study of T cell responses to AZD1222 COVID-19 vaccine. Findings and limits, study-wide: White British people made up most donors, females outnumbered males, and clonal diversity was possibly underestimated. The study identified only a handful of AZD1222 recipients as seropositive at baseline. At 160-218 and 743-854, vaccine-associated CD4 TCRs were dominant, and they spanned spike.

Germline V gene lookup returns CDR1 ENHRY and CDR2 SYGVKD. This CDR3 region has 16 residues. The junction had 12 bases not matched to a gene; V was cut back by 10 bases and J by 4 bases. For this clone: Its antigen remains unknown.

This table comes from immunoSEQ multiplex PCR, and its TCRdb copy is limited to in-frame clones, with some not included. There are approximately 130,000 clones in the sample; roughly 88% occur only once, and over 5% lies in the top ten. The source material was peripheral blood, sampled 28 days after the second AZD1222 dose. The receptor was isolated from an adult who received the AZD1222 COVID-19 vaccine. The V call is TRBV10-3, the J call TRBJ2-1, with 11 positions matching TRBD2. The CDR3 sequence: CATRFGGTSGYNEQFF. CDR3 coding DNA: TGTGCCACCAGATTCGGGGGGACTAGCGGATACAATGAGCAGTTCTTC.